The 7 T cell receptor beta chains below come from one sample, sequenced in a study of graft-versus-host responses after intestinal transplantation. Their antigen targets remain unknown. Data came from immunoSEQ multiplex PCR; TCRdb stores just in-frame clones and leaves some out. The sample includes some 96,000 clones, roughly 84% of them seen just once. The sample was unstimulated CD4+ T cells sorted from spleen or lymph node cells, taken before transplant. The receptor source for this set is a human donor who was the organ donor for an intestinal transplant.

The J gene is TRBJ2-3, the V gene TRBV5-8; 11 bases fit TRBD2. Germline CDR1 SGHTS, CDR2 YDEGEE. Trimming cost V 6 bases and J 2 bases; bases outside gene matches: 2. The CDR3 loop spans 14 amino acids. The CDR3 spells CASTLAGVTDTQYF. CDR3 DNA sequence: TGTGCCAGCACACTAGCGGGAGTCACAGATACGCAGTATTTT.

This chain joins TRBV7-9 and TRBJ1-4; D call uncertain. The CDR3 is made up of 14 amino acids. V lost 5 bases and J lost 3, with 10 bases in between. CDR1 is SEHNR and CDR2 is FQNEAQ in the germline V gene (reference sequence). The CDR3 DNA reads as TGTGCCAGCAGCCCCCCCCGACCTAATGAAAAACTGTTTTTT. Encoded protein: CASSPPRPNEKLFF.

The chain uses TRBV4-1 and TRBJ1-4; D is uncertain. The CDR3 is 19 residues long. Germline V gene data show CDR1 as MGHRA and CDR2 as YSYEKL. Between the trimmed V and J ends, which lost 1 base and 2 bases, there was a span of 20 bases. Written as DNA, the CDR3 is TGCGCCAGCAGCCAAGGTCGTTTTAAGGTTTTAGGGACTAATGAAAAACTGTTTTTT. It translates to CASSQGRFKVLGTNEKLFF.

This chain uses TRBV7-8 with TRBJ2-5, with D perhaps matching TRBD1 (5 bases). Germline CDR1 reads SGHVS; CDR2 reads FQNEAQ. V was cut by 5 bases and J by 0 bases, with 10 bases left in between. The CDR3 runs to 14 residues. The CDR3 sequence: CASSPRQYQETQYF. As DNA, the CDR3 is TGTGCCAGCAGCCCCAGACAGTACCAAGAGACCCAGTACTTC.

The chain links TRBV20-1 to TRBJ2-1; no reliable D call. V was trimmed by 3 bases and J by 7 bases, leaving 7 bases between them. Germline CDR1 DFQATT, CDR2 SNEGSKA (reference sequence). This CDR3 comprises 11 residues. The CDR3 DNA sequence: TGCAGTGCTAGTCGCGTAAATGAGCAGTTCTTC. Protein: CSASRVNEQFF.

V is TRBV5-1 and J is TRBJ2-5; 8 bases map to TRBD1. Trimming took 3 bases from V and 5 from J; bases not matched to a gene: 0. The CDR3 is made up of 12 amino acids. Germline V lookup: CDR1 SGHRS, CDR2 YFSETQ. CDR3 sequence: CASSWDRETQYF. CDR3 DNA: TGCGCCAGCAGCTGGGACAGGGAGACCCAGTACTTC.

The V call is TRBV6-1, the J call TRBJ2-4; 7 nucleotides align to TRBD2. V lost 3 bases, J lost 3 bases, and 5 bases stayed unmatched. CDR1 is MNHNS, CDR2 SASEGT, per germline. The CDR3 has 15 amino acids. CDR3 loop: CASSDWGGDKNIQYF. The DNA for the CDR3 is TGTGCCAGCAGTGATTGGGGGGGGGACAAAAACATTCAGTACTTC.